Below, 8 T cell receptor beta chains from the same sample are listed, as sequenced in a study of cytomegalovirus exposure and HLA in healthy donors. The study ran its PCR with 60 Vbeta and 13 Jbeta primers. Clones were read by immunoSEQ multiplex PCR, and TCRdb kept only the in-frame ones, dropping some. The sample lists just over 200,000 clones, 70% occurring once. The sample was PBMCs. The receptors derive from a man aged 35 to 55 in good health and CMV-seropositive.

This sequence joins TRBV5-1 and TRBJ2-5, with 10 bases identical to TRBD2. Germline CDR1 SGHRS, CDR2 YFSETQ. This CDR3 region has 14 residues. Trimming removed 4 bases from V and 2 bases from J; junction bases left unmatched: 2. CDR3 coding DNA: TGCGCCAGCAGCCAAGCGGGGGGGCAAGAGACCCAGTACTTC. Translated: CASSQAGGQETQYF.

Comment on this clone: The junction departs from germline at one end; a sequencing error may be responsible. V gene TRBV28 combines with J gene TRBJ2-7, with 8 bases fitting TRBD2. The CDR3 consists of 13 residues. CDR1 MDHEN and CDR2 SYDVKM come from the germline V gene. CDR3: CASSAVGRGEQNF. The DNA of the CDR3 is TGTGCCAGCAGTGCCGTGGGGCGGGGGGAGCAGAACTTC.

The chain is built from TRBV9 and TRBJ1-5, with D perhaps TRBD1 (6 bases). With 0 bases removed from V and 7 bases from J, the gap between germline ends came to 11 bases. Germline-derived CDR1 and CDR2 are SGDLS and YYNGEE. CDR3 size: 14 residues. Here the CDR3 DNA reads TGTGCCAGCAGCGTAGCGGGCAGGGGACAGCCCCAGCATTTT. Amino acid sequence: CASSVAGRGQPQHF. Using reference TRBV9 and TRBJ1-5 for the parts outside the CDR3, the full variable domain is DSGVTQTPKHLITATGQRVTLRCSPRSGDLSVYWYQQSLDQGLQFLIQYYNGEERAKGNILERFSAQQFPDLHSELNLSSLELGDSALYFCASSVAGRGQPQHFGDGTRLSIL.

CDR3 residues: CASSPGPGANTEAFF. The CDR3 DNA reads TGTGCCAGCTCACCCGGGCCGGGAGCGAACACTGAAGCTTTCTTT. This chain connects TRBV18 to TRBJ1-1; D not certain. The CDR3 totals 15 residues. The V gene's germline CDR1 is KGHSH and CDR2 LQKENI. V was shortened by 3 bases and J by 1 base, with 12 bases between the two germline ends.

The CDR3 DNA follows: TGTGCCAGCAGCTTGGAGGACTACGAGCAGTACTTC. Translated: CASSLEDYEQYF. V is TRBV13 and J is TRBJ2-7; TRBD2 might be the D (5 bases). The germline CDR1 and CDR2 sequences are PRHDT and FYEKMQ (reference sequence). The CDR3 consists of 12 residues. Trimming cost V 3 bases and J 3 bases, with 6 bases left between them.

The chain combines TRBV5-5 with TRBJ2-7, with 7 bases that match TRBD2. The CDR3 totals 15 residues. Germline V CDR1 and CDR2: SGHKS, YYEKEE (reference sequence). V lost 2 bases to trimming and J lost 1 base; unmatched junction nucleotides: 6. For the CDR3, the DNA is TGTGCCAGCAGCTTTGGGGGGGGAGGGTCCTACGAGCAGTACTTC. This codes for CASSFGGGGSYEQYF.

In DNA form, the CDR3 reads TGTGCCGCCCTCGACAGGGGATACACAGATACGCAGTATTTT. Its translation: CAALDRGYTDTQYF. The V and J genes are TRBV2 and TRBJ2-3; 8 nucleotides align to TRBD1. Germline V lookup: CDR1 SNHLY, CDR2 FYNNEI. Trimming took 11 bases from V and 2 from J; bases not matched to a gene: 9. The CDR3 length is 14 residues.

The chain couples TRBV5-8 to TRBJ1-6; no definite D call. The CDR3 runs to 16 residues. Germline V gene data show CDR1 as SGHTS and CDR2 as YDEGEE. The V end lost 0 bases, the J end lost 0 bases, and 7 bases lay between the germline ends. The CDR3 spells CASSLAGSSYNSPLHF. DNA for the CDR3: TGTGCCAGCAGCTTGGCGGGGAGCTCCTATAATTCACCCCTCCACTTT.